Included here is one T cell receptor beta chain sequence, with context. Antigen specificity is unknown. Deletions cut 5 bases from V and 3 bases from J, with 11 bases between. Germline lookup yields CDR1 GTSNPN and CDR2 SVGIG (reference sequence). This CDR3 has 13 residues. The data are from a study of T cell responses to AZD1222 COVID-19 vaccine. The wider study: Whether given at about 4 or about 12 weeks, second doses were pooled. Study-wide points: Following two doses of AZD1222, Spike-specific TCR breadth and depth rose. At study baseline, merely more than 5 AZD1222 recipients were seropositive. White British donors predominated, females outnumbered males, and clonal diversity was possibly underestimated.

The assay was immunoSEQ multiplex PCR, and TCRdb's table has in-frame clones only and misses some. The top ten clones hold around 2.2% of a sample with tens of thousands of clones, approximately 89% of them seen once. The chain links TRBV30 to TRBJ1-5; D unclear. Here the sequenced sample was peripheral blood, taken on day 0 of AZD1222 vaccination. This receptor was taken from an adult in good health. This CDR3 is CAWGGMFNQPQHF. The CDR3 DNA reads TGTGCCTGGGGAGGTATGTTCAATCAGCCCCAGCATTTT.